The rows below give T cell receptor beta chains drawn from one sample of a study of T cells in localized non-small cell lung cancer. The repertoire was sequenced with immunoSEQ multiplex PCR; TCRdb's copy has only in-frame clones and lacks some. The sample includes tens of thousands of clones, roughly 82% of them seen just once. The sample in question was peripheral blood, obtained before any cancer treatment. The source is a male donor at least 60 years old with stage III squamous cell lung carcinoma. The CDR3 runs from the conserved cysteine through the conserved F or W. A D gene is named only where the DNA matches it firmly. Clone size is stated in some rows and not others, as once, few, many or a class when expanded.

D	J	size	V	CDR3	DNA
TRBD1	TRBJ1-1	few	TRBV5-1	CASSYRDRNTEAFF	TGCGCCAGCAGCTATCGGGACAGGAACACTGAAGCTTTCTTT
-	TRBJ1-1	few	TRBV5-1	CASSRGQNTEAFF	TGCGCCAGCAGCCGCGGACAGAACACTGAAGCTTTCTTT
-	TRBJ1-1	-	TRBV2	CASSGRVNTEAFF	TGTGCCAGCAGTGGCAGGGTGAACACTGAAGCTTTCTTT
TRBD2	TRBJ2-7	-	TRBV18	CASSPPLAGGGEQYF	TGTGCCAGCTCACCACCCCTAGCGGGAGGAGGCGAGCAGTACTTC
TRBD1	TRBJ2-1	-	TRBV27	CASGGQGAPEQFF	TGTGCCAGCGGGGGACAGGGGGCCCCCGAGCAGTTCTTC
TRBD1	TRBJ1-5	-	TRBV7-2	CASSARTGGGQPQHF	TGTGCCAGCAGCGCCCGGACAGGGGGCGGTCAGCCCCAGCATTTT
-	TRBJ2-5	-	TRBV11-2	CASSWKGLAGIETQYF	TGTGCCAGCAGCTGGAAGGGGCTAGCCGGAATAGAGACCCAGTACTTC
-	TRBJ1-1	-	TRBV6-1	CASSEAYITEAFF	TGTGCCAGCAGTGAAGCGTACATCACTGAAGCTTTCTTT
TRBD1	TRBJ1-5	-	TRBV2	CASSGRDRGWQPQHF	TGTGCCAGCAGTGGCCGGGACAGGGGCTGGCAGCCCCAGCATTTT
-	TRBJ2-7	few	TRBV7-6	CASSLERQGKQYF	TGTGCCAGCAGCTTAGAGCGTCAGGGGAAGCAGTACTTC
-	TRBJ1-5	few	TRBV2	CASRLGGRGQPQHF	TGTGCCAGCAGGTTAGGGGGTAGGGGTCAGCCCCAGCATTTT
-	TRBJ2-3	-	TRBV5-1	CASSGMTVGSTDTQYF	TGCGCCAGCAGCGGCATGACAGTGGGATCCACAGATACGCAGTATTTT
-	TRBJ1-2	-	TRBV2	CASSELHRVDGYTF	TGTGCCAGCAGTGAATTACACAGGGTCGATGGCTACACCTTC
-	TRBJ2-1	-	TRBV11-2	CASSPASHNEQFF	TGTGCCAGCAGCCCCGCGTCGCACAATGAGCAGTTCTTC
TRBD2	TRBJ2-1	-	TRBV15	CATSRSGTSGSNEQFF	TGTGCCACCAGCAGATCGGGGACTAGCGGGAGCAATGAGCAGTTCTTC
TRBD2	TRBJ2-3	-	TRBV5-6	CASSFRSSGSDTQYF	TGTGCCAGCAGCTTTAGGAGTAGCGGGAGTGATACGCAGTATTTT
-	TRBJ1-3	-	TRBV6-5	CASRPQVYSGNTIYF	TGTGCCAGCAGGCCGCAGGTCTACTCTGGGAACACCATATATTTT
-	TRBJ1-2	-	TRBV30	CAWTKTGRGYTF	TGTGCCTGGACCAAGACAGGCAGGGGCTACACCTTC
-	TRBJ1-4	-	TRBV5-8	CASSLDRNEKLFF	TGTGCCAGCAGCTTGGATCGTAATGAAAAACTGTTTTTT
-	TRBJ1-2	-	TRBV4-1	CASSQDSGGLYGYTF	TGCGCCAGCAGCCAAGATAGCGGCGGTCTATATGGCTACACCTTC
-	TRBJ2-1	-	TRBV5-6	CASSLAAAREFF	TGTGCCAGCAGCTTGGCAGCGGCACGAGAGTTCTTC
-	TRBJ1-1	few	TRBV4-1	CASSQGPMNTEAFF	TGCGCCAGCAGCCAAGGCCCTATGAACACTGAAGCTTTCTTT
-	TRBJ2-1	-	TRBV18	CASSPPELVLYNEQFF	TGTGCCAGCTCACCACCCGAACTAGTCCTATACAATGAGCAGTTCTTC
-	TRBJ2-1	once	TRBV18	CASSNGQTYNEQFF	TGTGCCAGCTCAAACGGACAGACCTACAATGAGCAGTTCTTC
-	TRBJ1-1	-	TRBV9	CASSGGVMNTEAFF	TGTGCCAGCAGTGGGGGAGTGATGAACACTGAAGCTTTCTTT
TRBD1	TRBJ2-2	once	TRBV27	CASSGAGQGNTGELFF	TGTGCCAGCAGCGGAGCGGGACAGGGGAACACCGGGGAGCTGTTTTTT
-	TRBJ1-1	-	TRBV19	CASRIQGGGAEAFF	TGTGCCAGTAGAATACAGGGCGGAGGGGCTGAAGCTTTCTTT
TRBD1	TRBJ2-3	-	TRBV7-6	CASSRSPGQGADTQYF	TGTGCCAGCAGCCGATCCCCGGGACAGGGGGCAGATACGCAGTATTTT
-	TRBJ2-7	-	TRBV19	CASSHQARGGYEQYF	TGTGCCAGTAGTCATCAAGCCCGAGGGGGCTACGAGCAGTACTTC
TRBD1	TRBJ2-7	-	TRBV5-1	CASSLGTGMTYEQYF	TGCGCCAGCAGCTTGGGGACAGGGATGACCTACGAGCAGTACTTC
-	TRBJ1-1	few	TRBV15	CATSRERQGWTEAFF	TGTGCCACCAGCAGAGAACGGCAGGGGTGGACTGAAGCTTTCTTT
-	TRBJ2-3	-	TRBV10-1	CASSDGGVGSTDTQYF	TGCGCCAGCAGTGATGGCGGGGTAGGGAGCACAGATACGCAGTATTTT
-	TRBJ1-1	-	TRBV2	CASRENGANTEAFF	TGTGCCAGCAGGGAGAATGGGGCGAACACTGAAGCTTTCTTT
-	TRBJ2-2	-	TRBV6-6	CASSSLTGVAGELFF	TGTGCCAGCAGTTCCCTTACGGGAGTTGCCGGGGAGCTGTTTTTT
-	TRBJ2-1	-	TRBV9	CASSAAQGKNEQFF	TGTGCCAGCAGCGCTGCCCAGGGTAAGAATGAGCAGTTCTTC
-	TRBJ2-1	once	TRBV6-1	CATSARNNEQFF	TGTGCCACCTCGGCCAGAAACAATGAGCAGTTCTTC
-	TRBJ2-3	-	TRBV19	CASSTQFDLSTDTQYF	TGTGCCAGTAGTACCCAGTTTGACCTTAGCACAGATACGCAGTATTTT
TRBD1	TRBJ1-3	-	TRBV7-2	CASSVRQGFGNTIYF	TGTGCCAGCAGCGTACGACAGGGGTTTGGAAACACCATATATTTT
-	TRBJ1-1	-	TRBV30	CASWGTGVEAFF	TGTGCCTCCTGGGGGACTGGAGTTGAAGCTTTCTTT
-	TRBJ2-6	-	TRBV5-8	CASSSGLAFSGANVLTF	TGTGCCAGCAGCTCCGGTTTGGCGTTCTCTGGGGCCAACGTCCTGACTTTC
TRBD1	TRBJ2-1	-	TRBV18	CASSRGQGGITYNEQFF	TGTGCCAGCTCACGAGGACAGGGCGGAATAACCTACAATGAGCAGTTCTTC
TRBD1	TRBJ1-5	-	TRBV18	CASSAGTGRLQPQHF	TGTGCCAGCTCAGCCGGGACAGGGAGACTCCAGCCCCAGCATTTT
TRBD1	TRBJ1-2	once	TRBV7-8	CASSSDRVYGYTF	TGTGCCAGCAGTTCGGACAGGGTCTATGGCTACACCTTC
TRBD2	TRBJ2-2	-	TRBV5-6	CASSPGLAVGELFF	TGTGCCAGCAGCCCGGGGCTAGCGGTCGGGGAGCTGTTTTTT
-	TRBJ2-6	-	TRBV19	CASSMSSGANVLTF	TGTGCCAGTAGTATGAGCTCTGGGGCCAACGTCCTGACTTTC
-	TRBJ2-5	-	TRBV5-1	CASSLEGQETQYF	TGCGCCAGCAGCTTGGAGGGACAAGAGACCCAGTACTTC
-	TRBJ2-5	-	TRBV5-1	CASSLAQDRAQYF	TGCGCCAGCAGCTTGGCGCAGGATAGGGCCCAGTACTTC
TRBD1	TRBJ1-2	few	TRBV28	CASRQEDRNLYGYTF	TGTGCCAGCAGACAAGAGGACAGGAATCTCTATGGCTACACCTTC
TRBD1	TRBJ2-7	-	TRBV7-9	CASSESGTGGHEQYF	TGTGCCAGCAGCGAGTCCGGGACAGGGGGTCACGAGCAGTACTTC
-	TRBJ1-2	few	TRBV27	CASSGTGLYGYTF	TGTGCCAGCAGTGGTACCGGTCTCTATGGCTACACCTTC
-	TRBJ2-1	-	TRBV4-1	CASNQADSYNEQFF	TGCGCCAGCAACCAAGCGGACTCCTACAATGAGCAGTTCTTC
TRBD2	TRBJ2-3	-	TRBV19	CASSIRRGRASDTQYF	TGTGCCAGTAGTATCAGGCGGGGGAGGGCCTCAGATACGCAGTATTTT
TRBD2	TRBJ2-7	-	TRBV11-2	CASSLLAGLSYEQYF	TGTGCCAGCAGCTTACTAGCGGGCCTCTCCTACGAGCAGTACTTC